One sample yielded the 7 T cell receptor beta chains listed below, sequenced in a study of cytomegalovirus exposure and HLA in healthy donors. PCR employed 60 Vbeta and 13 Jbeta primers. Produced via immunoSEQ multiplex PCR; TCRdb's table is partial and in-frame only. Among roughly 200,000 clones listed, roughly 80% were seen once. What was sequenced was PBMCs. All receptors come from a man aged 25-45 years in good health and CMV-seronegative.

Details on this clone: The CDR3 does not end in the conserved phenylalanine or tryptophan, so this is likely a read error. The DNA is omitted, as the CDR3 cannot be located on it reliably, and the CDR3 follows TCRdb's listing. The chain carries TRBV10-3 and TRBJ2-7; TRBD2 is the table's D call and was not checked against the DNA. The CDR3 contains 14 residues when both ends are counted. Germline V gene sequence: CDR1 ENHRY, CDR2 SYGVKD. The CDR3: CAIRSVTSGVRFGL.

This clone was found a few times. The chain has TRBV15 and TRBJ2-1; maybe TRBD2 (6 bases). The CDR3 runs to 17 residues. CDR1 and CDR2 (germline): LNHNV, YYDKDF (reference sequence). With 2 bases removed from V and 4 bases from J, the gap between germline ends came to 18 bases. For the CDR3, the DNA is TGTGCCACCAGCAGAAACTCCGGGACTCGGGTTTACAATGAGCAGTTCTTC. As protein: CATSRNSGTRVYNEQFF. The whole variable domain, remainder taken from reference TRBV15 and TRBJ2-1, is DAMVIQNPRYQVTQFGKPVTLSCSQTLNHNVMYWYQQKSSQAPKLLFHYYDKDFNNEADTPDNFQSRRPNTSFCFLDIRSPGLGDTAMYLCATSRNSGTRVYNEQFFGPGTRLTVL.

The J gene is TRBJ2-7, the V gene TRBV7-2; no definite D call. Looked up from germline, CDR1 is SGHTA and CDR2 is FQGNSA. The ends were cut back, 2 bases at V and 2 bases at J, with 7 bases in the middle. The CDR3 contains 13 residues. The CDR3 DNA reads as TGTGCCAGCAGCTTAAACAGAGCCTACGAGCAGTACTTC. It yields the protein CASSLNRAYEQYF. The entire variable domain, with the rest obtained from reference TRBV7-2 and TRBJ2-7, is as follows: GAGVSQSPSNKVTEKGKDVELRCDPISGHTALYWYRQSLGQGLEFLIYFQGNSAPDKSGLPSDRFSAERTGGSVSTLTIQRTQQEDSAVYLCASSLNRAYEQYFGPGTRLTVT.

This clone was found once. The chain uses TRBV5-4 and TRBJ2-3; 8 positions match TRBD1. CDR3 size: 17 residues. Per germline, CDR1 SGHNT and CDR2 YYREEE (reference sequence). Trimming took 6 bases from V and 0 from J; bases not matched to a gene: 12. The CDR3 bases are TGTGCCAGCACCGCAGGGGGCATATCACCTAGCACAGATACGCAGTATTTT. Translated: CASTAGGISPSTDTQYF.

The chain employs TRBV7-9 and TRBJ1-6, with 9 bases identical to TRBD1. Germline V gene lookup returns CDR1 SEHNR and CDR2 FQNEAQ (reference sequence). The CDR3 is made up of 13 amino acids. V was clipped by 7 bases and J by 9 bases; unmatched bases: 4. CDR3 protein: CASTGTGPSPLHF. In DNA, the CDR3 is TGTGCCAGCACCGGGACAGGGCCTTCACCCCTCCACTTT. The full variable domain, rest sourced from reference TRBV7-9 and TRBJ1-6, is DTGVSQNPRHKITKRGQNVTFRCDPISEHNRLYWYRQTLGQGPEFLTYFQNEAQLEKSRLLSDRFSAERPKGSFSTLEIQRTEQGDSAMYLCASTGTGPSPLHFGNGTRLTVT.

The chain recombines TRBV19 with TRBJ1-2, with D possibly TRBD1 on 5 matching bases. Germline V gene lookup returns CDR1 LNHDA and CDR2 SQIVND (reference sequence). The CDR3 has 13 residues. The ends were cut back, 3 bases at V and 5 bases at J, with 10 bases in the middle. The CDR3 coding sequence is TGTGCCAGTAGTATGCCGGACACGTATGGCTACACCTTC. As protein: CASSMPDTYGYTF.

V and J are TRBV7-2 and TRBJ1-2, with D possibly matching TRBD1 (6 bases). The CDR3 is 15 residues long. Looked up from germline, CDR1 is SGHTA and CDR2 is FQGNSA. V lost 1 base and J lost 0, with 9 bases in between. The CDR3 sequence is CASSLEDRTNYGYTF. Written as DNA, the CDR3 is TGTGCCAGCAGCTTAGAGGACAGAACTAACTATGGCTACACCTTC.